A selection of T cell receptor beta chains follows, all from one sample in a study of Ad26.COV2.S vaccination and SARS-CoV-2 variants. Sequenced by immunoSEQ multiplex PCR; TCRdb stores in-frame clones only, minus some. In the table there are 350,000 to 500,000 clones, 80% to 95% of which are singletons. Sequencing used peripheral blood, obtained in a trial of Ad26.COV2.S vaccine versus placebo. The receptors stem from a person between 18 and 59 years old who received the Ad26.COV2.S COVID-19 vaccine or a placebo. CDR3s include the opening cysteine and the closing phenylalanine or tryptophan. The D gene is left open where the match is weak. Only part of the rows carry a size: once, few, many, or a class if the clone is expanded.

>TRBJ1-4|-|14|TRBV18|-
TGTGCCAGCTCACGTGACAGTCTGGGTGAAAAACTGTTTTTT
CASSRDSLGEKLFF
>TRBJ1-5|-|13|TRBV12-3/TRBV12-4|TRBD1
TGTGCCAGCAGTGACAGGGGGGCCCGGCCCCAGCATTTT
CASSDRGARPQHF
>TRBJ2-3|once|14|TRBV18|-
TGTGCCGGGAAGGAAGGATCGAGCACAGATACGCAGTATTTT
CAGKEGSSTDTQYF
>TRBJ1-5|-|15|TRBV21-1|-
TGTGCCAGCAGCAAAGCAAGGACAGGCAATCAGCCCCAGCATTTT
CASSKARTGNQPQHF
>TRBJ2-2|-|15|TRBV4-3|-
TGCGCCAGCAGCCAAGATCGTCGAGGAACCGGGGAGCTGTTTTTT
CASSQDRRGTGELFF
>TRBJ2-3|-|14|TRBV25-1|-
TGTGCCAGCAGTAAAGCGGTAGCCACAGATACGCAGTATTTT
CASSKAVATDTQYF
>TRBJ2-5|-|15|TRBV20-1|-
TGCAGTGCTAGTAGAGCGGGCCTCTCCCAAGAGACCCAGTACTTC
CSASRAGLSQETQYF
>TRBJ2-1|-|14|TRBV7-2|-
TGTGCCAGCAGCGCCGGGTGGAGCCAGGGTGAGCAGTTCTTC
CASSAGWSQGEQFF
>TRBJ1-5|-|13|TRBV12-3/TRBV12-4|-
TGTGCCAGCAGACTAGACTGGAGGGAGCCCCAGCATTTT
CASRLDWREPQHF
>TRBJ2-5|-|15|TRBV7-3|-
TGTGCCAGCAGCCCGACGATGGGCGTACGGGAGACCCAGTACTTC
CASSPTMGVRETQYF
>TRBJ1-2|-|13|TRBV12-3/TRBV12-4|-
TGTGCCAGCAGCCCCCGAACAGGGTATGGCTACACCTTC
CASSPRTGYGYTF
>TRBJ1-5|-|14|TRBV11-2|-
TGTGCCAGCAGCTTATCCCCCCAAAATCAGCCCCAGCATTTT
CASSLSPQNQPQHF
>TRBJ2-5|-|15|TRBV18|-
TGTGCCAGCTCACCATCAAGGAATGTGCGAGAGACCCAGTACTTC
CASSPSRNVRETQYF
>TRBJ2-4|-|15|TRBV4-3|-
TGCGCCAGCAGCCAAGCCCTCCGGGACTGGGACATTCAGTACTTC
CASSQALRDWDIQYF
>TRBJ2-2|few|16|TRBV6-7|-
TGTGCCAGCCTGATATTTGGGACACCGTCCGTCGGGGAGCTGTTTTTT
CASLIFGTPSVGELFF
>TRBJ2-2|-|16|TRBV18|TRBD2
TGTGCCAGCTGCGAACTAGCGGAAACGAACACCGGGGAGCTGTTTTTT
CASCELAETNTGELFF
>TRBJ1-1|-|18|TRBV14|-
TGTGCCAGCAGCCACGGATACAGGGTACGACGGTCGAACACTGAAGCTTTCTTT
CASSHGYRVRRSNTEAFF
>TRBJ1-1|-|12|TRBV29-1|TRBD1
TGCAGCGGCAAGACAGGGGACACTGAAGCTTTCTTT
CSGKTGDTEAFF
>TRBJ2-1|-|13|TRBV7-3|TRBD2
TGTGCCAGCAGCGTCCTAGCGGACAATGAGCAGTTCTTC
CASSVLADNEQFF
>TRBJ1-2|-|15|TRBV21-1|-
TGTGCCAGCAGCAAAGTCGCCAGGGAGCATTATGGCTACACCTTC
CASSKVAREHYGYTF
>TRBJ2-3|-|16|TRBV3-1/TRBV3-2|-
TGTGCCAGCAGCCAAGGACCCGGGGCACTCGGCGGTACGCAGTATTTT
CASSQGPGALGGTQYF
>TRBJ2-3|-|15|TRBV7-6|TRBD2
TGTGCCAGCAGTCTGACTAGCGGGAGTGCAGATACGCAGTATTTT
CASSLTSGSADTQYF
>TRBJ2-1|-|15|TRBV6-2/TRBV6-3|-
TGTGCCAGCAGTTACTCCCCGAGCTCCTACAATGAGCAGTTCTTC
CASSYSPSSYNEQFF
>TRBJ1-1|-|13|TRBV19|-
TGTGCCACAGGGGTCCCTGGGAACACTGAAGCTTTCTTT
CATGVPGNTEAFF
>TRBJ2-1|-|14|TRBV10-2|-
TGCGCCAGCAGGGGCGTGGGCTTCGTAAATGAGCAGTTCTTC
CASRGVGFVNEQFF
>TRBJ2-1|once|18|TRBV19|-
TGTGCCAGTAGTACCCGACGCAGGACTACAGCGGACAGCAATGAGCAGTTCTTC
CASSTRRRTTADSNEQFF
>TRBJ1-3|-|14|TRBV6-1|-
TGTGCCAGCAGTGAAGGCGGTTCCGGAAACACCATATATTTT
CASSEGGSGNTIYF
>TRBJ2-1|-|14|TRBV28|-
TGTGCCAGCAGTTTTTTGGACCTATACAATGAGCAGTTCTTC
CASSFLDLYNEQFF
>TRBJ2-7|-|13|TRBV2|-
TGTGCCAGCAGTGAAGACAGGGCCTACGAGCAGTACTTC
CASSEDRAYEQYF
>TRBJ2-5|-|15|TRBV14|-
TGTGCCAGCAGCCAAGAGACAGAAACAGAAGAGACCCAGTACTTC
CASSQETETEETQYF
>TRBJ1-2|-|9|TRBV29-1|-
TGCAGCGTTGATAGTGGCTACACCTTC
CSVDSGYTF
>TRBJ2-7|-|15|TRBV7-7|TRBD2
TGTGCTAGCAGCCTCGCGAGCGGACTAGGCTACGAGCAGTACTTC
CASSLASGLGYEQYF